The clone carrying this TCR beta chain has just a few counts. V dropped 7 bases and J dropped 5 bases, with 15 bases sitting between them. CDR3 size: 13 residues. Looked up from germline, CDR1 is MNHNY and CDR2 is SVGAGI (reference sequence). This entry belongs to a study of blood T cell repertoires in COVID-19. Across the study: Collection of acute and convalescent COVID-19 samples took place in the United States, Italy and Spain. Nucleic acid was either cDNA or gDNA, and it came from T cells, B-cell-depleted T cells, or PBMCs.

Authors' processing steps: Amplification from reference gene primers served as the basis for estimated nucleated cell counts. TCRdb's copy holds only in-frame clones and misses some; the assay was immunoSEQ multiplex PCR. V and J calls and clone size come straight from that table; D and trimming were deduced from the DNA. The sample has about 140,000 clones, approximately 85% seen once. This clonotype was sampled from a man aged 45-60 years with acute or convalescent COVID-19. Specimen: peripheral blood. J is TRBJ2-7 and V is TRBV6-6; tentatively, D is TRBD1 (5 bases). The CDR3 reads CASKVKGINEQYF. CDR3 coding DNA: TGTGCCAGCAAGGTGAAGGGGATCAACGAGCAGTACTTC.